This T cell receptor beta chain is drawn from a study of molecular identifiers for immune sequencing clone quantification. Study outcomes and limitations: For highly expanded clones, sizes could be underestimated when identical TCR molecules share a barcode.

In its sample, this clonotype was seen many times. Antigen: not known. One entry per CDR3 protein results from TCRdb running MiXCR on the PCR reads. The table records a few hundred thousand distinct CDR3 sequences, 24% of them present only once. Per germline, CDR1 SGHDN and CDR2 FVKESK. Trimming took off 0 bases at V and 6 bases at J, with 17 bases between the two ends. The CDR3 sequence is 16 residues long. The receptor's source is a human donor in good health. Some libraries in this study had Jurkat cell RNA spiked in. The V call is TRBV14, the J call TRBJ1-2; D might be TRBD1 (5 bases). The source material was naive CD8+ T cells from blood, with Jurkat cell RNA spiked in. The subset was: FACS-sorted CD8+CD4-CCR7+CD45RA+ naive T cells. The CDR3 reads CASSQDTRTGVDGYTF. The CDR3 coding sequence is TGTGCCAGCAGCCAAGATACCAGAACGGGGGTCGATGGCTACACCTTC. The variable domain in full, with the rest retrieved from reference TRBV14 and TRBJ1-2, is EAGVTQFPSHSVIEKGQTVTLRCDPISGHDNLYWYRRVMGKEIKFLLHFVKESKQDESGMPNNRFLAERTGGTYSTLKVQPAELEDSGVYFCASSQDTRTGVDGYTFGSGTRLTVV.